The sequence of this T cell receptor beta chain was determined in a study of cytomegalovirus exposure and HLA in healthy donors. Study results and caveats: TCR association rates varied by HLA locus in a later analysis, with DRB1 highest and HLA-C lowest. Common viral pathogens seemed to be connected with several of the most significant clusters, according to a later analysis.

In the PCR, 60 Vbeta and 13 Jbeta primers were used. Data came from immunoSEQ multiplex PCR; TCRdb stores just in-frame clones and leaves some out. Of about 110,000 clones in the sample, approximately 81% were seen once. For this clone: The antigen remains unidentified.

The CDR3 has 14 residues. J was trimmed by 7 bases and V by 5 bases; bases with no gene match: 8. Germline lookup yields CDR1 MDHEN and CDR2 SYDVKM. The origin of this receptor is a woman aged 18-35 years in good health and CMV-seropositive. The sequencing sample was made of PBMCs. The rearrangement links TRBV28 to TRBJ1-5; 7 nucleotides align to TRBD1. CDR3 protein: CASSLRQGGQPQHF. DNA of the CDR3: TGTGCCAGCAGTCTGCGACAGGGCGGACAGCCCCAGCATTTT.